The clone carrying this T cell receptor beta chain was seen more than once but under ten times. What it binds is not known. Primers used in a second PCR of about 6 to 11 cycles were a sample-barcoded 5' primer and a J-beta primer mix. Each CDR3 protein gets one entry after TCRdb re-called the 5' RACE reads with MiXCR. Of some 1.4 million distinct CDR3 sequences in the sample, roughly 45% were seen once. This sample was taken from a study of blood T cells in healthy people across ages. As for the study in general: T cells yielded about one barcoded beta molecule per two cells through template switching.

Trimming at V came to 1 base and at J to 5 bases, leaving 10 bases not matched to a gene. The CDR3 contains 17 residues. The germline gives CDR1 MGHRA, CDR2 YSYEKL. Study-wide findings and caveats: Underestimates were what the diversity estimates from one million T cells were considered to be.

This TCR was recovered from a woman aged 18-29 years in good health. The chain links TRBV4-1 to TRBJ1-2; 10 bases map to TRBD1. Sequenced: blood. The CDR3 sequence: CASSQGILLGQGYGYTF. The CDR3 bases are TGCGCCAGCAGCCAAGGCATACTATTGGGACAGGGGTATGGCTACACCTTC.